A selection of T cell receptor beta chains follows, all from one sample in a study of T cell responses to AZD1222 COVID-19 vaccine. Profiling relied on immunoSEQ multiplex PCR, and the TCRdb table lists in-frame clones only, not all of them. The profile covers about 170,000 clones, with 87% appearing a single time and around 1% taken by the ten largest. The sample was peripheral blood, taken 28 days after the second AZD1222 dose. The source is an adult who received the AZD1222 COVID-19 vaccine. The CDR3 runs from the conserved cysteine through the conserved F or W. D genes are given only for firm matches. Clone size appears in some rows only: once, few, many, or a class for an expanded clone.

J | size | V | D | CDR3 | DNA
TRBJ1-1 | - | TRBV10-2 | TRBD1 | CATTGQEGTEAFF | TGCGCCACCACCGGACAGGAGGGCACTGAAGCTTTCTTT
TRBJ1-3 | few | TRBV6-5 | - | CATRASGNTIYF | TGTGCCACTCGCGCATCTGGAAACACCATATATTTT
TRBJ2-1 | - | TRBV18 | TRBD1 | CASSPRGHEQFF | TGTGCCAGCTCTCCCAGGGGGCATGAGCAGTTCTTC
TRBJ1-1 | - | TRBV6-5 | - | CASSYTAENTEAFF | TGTGCCAGCAGTTACACGGCAGAGAACACTGAAGCTTTCTTT
TRBJ1-4 | - | TRBV7-8 | - | CASSLGRGLEKLFF | TGTGCCAGCTCCTTAGGCCGGGGGCTCGAAAAACTGTTTTTT
TRBJ1-6 | - | TRBV6-5 | - | CASRDHFSPLHF | TGTGCCAGCAGGGACCACTTTTCACCCCTCCACTTT
TRBJ1-2 | - | TRBV10-3 | - | CAISDIGVAGGGYTF | TGTGCCATCAGTGACATCGGGGTTGCCGGGGGTGGCTACACCTTC
TRBJ1-5 | - | TRBV7-9 | - | CASSLASTSQPQHF | TGTGCCAGCAGCTTAGCGTCGACGAGTCAGCCCCAGCATTTT
TRBJ2-3 | - | TRBV10-1 | - | CASSEFSLGTDTQYF | TGCGCCAGCAGTGAGTTCTCCCTGGGCACAGATACGCAGTATTTT
TRBJ2-1 | - | TRBV6-6 | - | CASTREGSYNEQFF | TGTGCCAGCACCCGGGAAGGATCCTACAATGAGCAGTTCTTC
TRBJ2-3 | - | TRBV10-3 | TRBD2 | CAISAPRAGLDTTSADTQYF | TGTGCCATCAGTGCTCCCAGGGCCGGACTAGATACTACTAGCGCAGATACGCAGTATTTT
TRBJ2-7 | - | TRBV4-1 | TRBD1 | CASSLGQGTYEQYF | TGCGCCAGCAGCCTGGGACAGGGAACCTACGAGCAGTACTTC
TRBJ1-3 | - | TRBV7-9 | - | CASSPRRAKGSESGNTIYF | TGTGCCAGCAGCCCACGTCGTGCGAAGGGGTCGGAGTCTGGAAACACCATATATTTT
TRBJ1-2 | - | TRBV7-6 | - | CASSAQAAGYTF | TGTGCCAGCAGCGCCCAAGCAGCGGGCTACACCTTC
TRBJ1-2 | - | TRBV5-4 | TRBD1 | CASSFPGGDFDPRYGYTF | TGTGCCAGCAGCTTTCCAGGGGGAGATTTCGATCCTCGGTATGGCTACACCTTC
TRBJ1-1 | - | TRBV7-8 | - | CASSLERGAQAFF | TGTGCCAGCAGCTTAGAACGGGGGGCCCAAGCTTTCTTT
TRBJ1-2 | - | TRBV7-9 | - | CASSLVGPNYGYTF | TGTGCCAGCAGCTTAGTGGGACCTAACTATGGCTACACCTTC
TRBJ2-7 | - | TRBV19 | TRBD2 | CASSIGAGGPYEQYF | TGTGCCAGTAGTATAGGAGCGGGGGGGCCCTACGAGCAGTACTTC
TRBJ1-5 | - | TRBV30 | - | CAWSEGNSNQPQHF | TGTGCCTGGAGTGAAGGGAATAGCAATCAGCCCCAGCATTTT
TRBJ2-6 | - | TRBV5-1 | - | CASSLEWGRGGSGANVLTF | TGCGCCAGCAGCTTGGAGTGGGGGCGAGGCGGCTCTGGGGCCAACGTCCTGACTTTC
TRBJ1-3 | - | TRBV7-2 | - | CASSLVGEIGNTIYF | TGTGCCAGCAGCTTAGTGGGGGAAATAGGAAACACCATATATTTT
TRBJ2-5 | - | TRBV6-5 | - | CASKSWGRERGTQYF | TGTGCCAGCAAAAGTTGGGGGCGGGAGCGGGGGACCCAGTACTTC
TRBJ1-2 | - | TRBV5-1 | TRBD1 | CASSSGQTSNYGYTF | TGCGCCAGCAGCTCGGGACAGACCTCTAACTATGGCTACACCTTC
TRBJ2-5 | - | TRBV7-6 | TRBD2 | CASSLRTSGEKETQYF | TGTGCCAGCAGCCTGAGAACTAGCGGGGAGAAAGAGACCCAGTACTTC
TRBJ2-5 | - | TRBV12-5 | TRBD2 | CASGLGGLAGQTQYF | TGTGCTAGTGGTTTGGGTGGGCTAGCGGGGCAGACCCAGTACTTC
TRBJ2-7 | few | TRBV29-1 | TRBD1 | CSVRGQGTYEQYF | TGCAGCGTTCGGGGACAGGGAACCTACGAGCAGTACTTC
TRBJ2-2 | - | TRBV15 | - | CATSRDQARGELFF | TGTGCCACCAGCAGAGATCAAGCCCGGGGGGAGCTGTTTTTT
TRBJ1-1 | - | TRBV30 | - | CAWSGGGPEAFF | TGTGCCTGGAGTGGCGGAGGCCCTGAAGCTTTCTTT
TRBJ1-2 | once | TRBV18 | - | CASSPSRAGYTF | TGTGCCAGCTCACCTTCCAGAGCTGGCTACACCTTC
TRBJ1-5 | - | TRBV11-2 | - | CASSFSQSGNQPQHF | TGTGCCAGCAGCTTTTCCCAATCTGGCAATCAGCCCCAGCATTTT
TRBJ2-3 | - | TRBV7-9 | TRBD2 | CASSLGRLAGPTDTQYF | TGTGCCAGCAGCTTAGGTCGACTAGCGGGGCCCACAGATACGCAGTATTTT
TRBJ2-5 | - | TRBV19 | TRBD1 | CASSRRGTGSETQYF | TGTGCCAGTAGTAGGAGGGGGACAGGGAGTGAGACCCAGTACTTC
TRBJ1-4 | - | TRBV9 | - | CASSVSGFHEKLFF | TGTGCCAGCAGCGTATCCGGGTTCCATGAAAAACTGTTTTTT
TRBJ2-5 | - | TRBV15 | - | CATSREGPLWQVGETQYF | TGTGCCACCAGCAGAGAGGGGCCCCTATGGCAGGTGGGAGAGACCCAGTACTTC
TRBJ2-7 | - | TRBV6-5 | - | CASSYSGGAGYEQYF | TGTGCCAGCAGTTACTCAGGGGGGGCCGGATACGAGCAGTACTTC
TRBJ1-6 | - | TRBV5-1 | - | CASSLRPGGALDSPLHF | TGCGCCAGCAGCCTGCGACCCGGAGGGGCCCTAGATTCACCCCTCCACTTT
TRBJ1-2 | - | TRBV3-1/TRBV3-2 | - | CASMAGDYGYTF | TGTGCCAGCATGGCAGGGGACTATGGCTACACCTTC
TRBJ2-7 | - | TRBV27 | TRBD2 | CASSLTSGSYEQYF | TGTGCCAGCAGTTTGACTAGCGGCTCCTACGAGCAGTACTTC
TRBJ2-1 | - | TRBV3-1/TRBV3-2 | TRBD1 | CASSQRGFNWDRFYNEQFF | TGTGCCAGCAGCCAAAGGGGCTTTAATTGGGACAGATTCTACAATGAGCAGTTCTTC
TRBJ2-5 | once | TRBV12-3/TRBV12-4 | - | CASSFETQYF | TGTGCCAGCAGTTTTGAGACCCAGTACTTC
TRBJ2-3 | - | TRBV13 | - | CASSYSATDTQYF | TGTGCCAGCAGCTATAGTGCGACAGATACGCAGTATTTT
TRBJ1-1 | - | TRBV21-1 | - | CASSKVRGARRPENTEAFF | TGTGCCAGCAGCAAAGTTAGAGGAGCCAGGCGACCGGAGAACACTGAAGCTTTCTTT
TRBJ1-5 | few | TRBV2 | - | CASRRDSNQPQHF | TGTGCCAGCAGGAGGGATAGCAATCAGCCCCAGCATTTT
TRBJ1-1 | - | TRBV5-8 | TRBD1 | CASRYDREWTEAFF | TGTGCCAGCAGGTACGACAGGGAGTGGACTGAAGCTTTCTTT
TRBJ2-2 | - | TRBV4-1 | - | CASSHPANTGELFF | TGCGCCAGCAGCCATCCCGCTAACACCGGGGAGCTGTTTTTT